This is a list of T cell receptor beta chains from one sample in a study of shared clonotypes between healthy human individuals. Profiling relied on immunoSEQ multiplex PCR, and the TCRdb table lists in-frame clones only, not all of them. The sample records around 550,000 clones, almost 97% being singletons. The sequenced sample consisted of naive CD4+ T cells sorted from blood. The receptors derive from a woman in her twenties or thirties in good health. CDR3s include the opening cysteine and the closing phenylalanine or tryptophan. The order of the fields is V gene, D gene, J gene, clone size, CDR3 length, CDR3 DNA, CDR3 protein. A D gene is named only where the DNA matches it firmly. Clone size is not always given. Where it is, it says once, few, many or a class for expanded clones.

v_call: TRBV5-1; d_call: TRBD1; j_call: TRBJ2-7; clone_size: -; cdr3_length: 14; cdr3_nt: TGCGCCAGCAGCCAAGGGGGCAGCTCCTACGAGCAGTACTTC; cdr3_aa: CASSQGGSSYEQYF
v_call: TRBV28; d_call: -; j_call: TRBJ2-5; clone_size: -; cdr3_length: 15; cdr3_nt: TGTGCCAGCAGTTTAGGATCACAGGGTATGGAGACCCAGTACTTC; cdr3_aa: CASSLGSQGMETQYF
v_call: TRBV4-1; d_call: TRBD1; j_call: TRBJ1-5; clone_size: -; cdr3_length: 16; cdr3_nt: TGCGCCAGCAGCCAAGACCGGGACAGGGCGAATCAGCCCCAGCATTTT; cdr3_aa: CASSQDRDRANQPQHF
v_call: TRBV7-2; d_call: TRBD2; j_call: TRBJ2-3; clone_size: once; cdr3_length: 17; cdr3_nt: TGTGCCAGCAGCTTAGCGAGGACTAGCGGGAGGGGGTTGTGGCAGTATTTT; cdr3_aa: CASSLARTSGRGLWQYF
v_call: TRBV11-2; d_call: -; j_call: TRBJ2-1; clone_size: -; cdr3_length: 15; cdr3_nt: TGTGCCAGCAGCTTAGGGGACGTGCTCTACAATGAGCAGTTCTTC; cdr3_aa: CASSLGDVLYNEQFF
v_call: TRBV19; d_call: -; j_call: TRBJ2-3; clone_size: -; cdr3_length: 12; cdr3_nt: TGTGCCACCCGGGGGAACACAGATACGCAGTATTTT; cdr3_aa: CATRGNTDTQYF
v_call: TRBV20-1; d_call: -; j_call: TRBJ1-1; clone_size: -; cdr3_length: 11; cdr3_nt: TGCAGTGCGGCGGGGAACACTGAAGCTTTCTTT; cdr3_aa: CSAAGNTEAFF
v_call: TRBV5-4; d_call: TRBD2; j_call: TRBJ2-1; clone_size: -; cdr3_length: 19; cdr3_nt: TGTGCCAGCAGCGGCGGGGGGGAGCATGGCGGGAGGGCCGGAAATGAGCAGTTCTTC; cdr3_aa: CASSGGGEHGGRAGNEQFF
v_call: TRBV9; d_call: -; j_call: TRBJ1-2; clone_size: -; cdr3_length: 13; cdr3_nt: TGTGCCAGCAGCGTAGAGGATGGGCTCGGCTACACCTTC; cdr3_aa: CASSVEDGLGYTF
v_call: TRBV27; d_call: TRBD2; j_call: TRBJ2-7; clone_size: -; cdr3_length: 15; cdr3_nt: TGTGCCAGCAGTTTATACGGGAGGACCTCCTACGAGCAGTACTTC; cdr3_aa: CASSLYGRTSYEQYF
v_call: TRBV2; d_call: -; j_call: TRBJ2-4; clone_size: -; cdr3_length: 12; cdr3_nt: TGTGCCAGCAGTTTACAGGGAAACATTCAGTACTTC; cdr3_aa: CASSLQGNIQYF
v_call: TRBV2; d_call: TRBD1; j_call: TRBJ1-5; clone_size: -; cdr3_length: 17; cdr3_nt: TGTGCCAGCAGTTTTTTGCGACAGGGCGGGAAAAATCAGCCCCAGCATTTT; cdr3_aa: CASSFLRQGGKNQPQHF
v_call: TRBV10-3; d_call: TRBD1; j_call: TRBJ1-2; clone_size: -; cdr3_length: 13; cdr3_nt: TGTGCCATCAGATTGACAGGGGTCGGCGGCTACACCTTC; cdr3_aa: CAIRLTGVGGYTF
v_call: TRBV4-1; d_call: TRBD2; j_call: TRBJ2-7; clone_size: -; cdr3_length: 16; cdr3_nt: TGCGCCAGCAGCCAAGCAGGACTAGCGCCAAGGGGAGAGCAGTACTTC; cdr3_aa: CASSQAGLAPRGEQYF
v_call: TRBV28; d_call: -; j_call: TRBJ2-7; clone_size: once; cdr3_length: 16; cdr3_nt: TGTGCCAGCAGTTTGCTGTTGAGGGCCCCGCGGTACGAGCAGTACTTC; cdr3_aa: CASSLLLRAPRYEQYF
v_call: TRBV18; d_call: -; j_call: TRBJ2-7; clone_size: -; cdr3_length: 15; cdr3_nt: TGTGCCAGCTCAGGACAGAAGATAAGCGGGTACGAGCAGTACTTC; cdr3_aa: CASSGQKISGYEQYF
v_call: TRBV28; d_call: TRBD2; j_call: TRBJ2-7; clone_size: -; cdr3_length: 15; cdr3_nt: TGTGCCAGCAGTTCAATAGCGGGCCGCTCCTACGAGCAGTACTTC; cdr3_aa: CASSSIAGRSYEQYF
v_call: TRBV5-5; d_call: -; j_call: TRBJ2-2; clone_size: -; cdr3_length: 16; cdr3_nt: TGTGCCAGCAGCGCCCGGGACAAAGCGAACACCGGGGAGCTGTTTTTT; cdr3_aa: CASSARDKANTGELFF
v_call: TRBV9; d_call: -; j_call: TRBJ2-2; clone_size: -; cdr3_length: 15; cdr3_nt: TGTGCCAGCAGCGGGGGGAGTATCATGGCCGGGGAGCTGTTTTTT; cdr3_aa: CASSGGSIMAGELFF
v_call: TRBV6-1; d_call: -; j_call: TRBJ1-5; clone_size: -; cdr3_length: 13; cdr3_nt: TGTGCCAGCAGTGAACAAGAAGGGCAGCCCCAGCATTTT; cdr3_aa: CASSEQEGQPQHF
v_call: TRBV7-9; d_call: -; j_call: TRBJ2-1; clone_size: -; cdr3_length: 15; cdr3_nt: TGTGCCAGCCGGGTAGGGGGGCTGTCGGTCAATGAGCAGTTCTTC; cdr3_aa: CASRVGGLSVNEQFF
v_call: TRBV5-1; d_call: -; j_call: TRBJ2-2; clone_size: -; cdr3_length: 17; cdr3_nt: TGCGCCAGCACCATCGGGGACGGAGTGGGAGTTCCCGGGGAGCTGTTTTTT; cdr3_aa: CASTIGDGVGVPGELFF